This entry describes one T cell receptor beta chain. The antigen is unknown. This sample was included in a study of cytomegalovirus exposure and HLA in healthy donors. Study summary: An early data release held tens of millions of unique TCRs from HLA-typed donors. Approximately 81% of around 400 genotyped donors fell in the Caucasian-associated ancestry cluster. Study outcomes and limitations: The authors later found TCR association rates varying by HLA locus, with DRB1 most and HLA-C fewest.

The PCR had 60 Vbeta and 13 Jbeta primers. Repertoires were generated with immunoSEQ multiplex PCR, while TCRdb's copy carries only in-frame clones and drops some. The data hold under 250,000 clones, with more than 75% observed a single time. There are 15 residues in the CDR3. The J segment lost 1 base and the V segment lost 5 bases, leaving 6 bases of the junction unmatched. Germline values: CDR1 SGHRS, CDR2 YFSETQ. The sequenced sample consisted of PBMCs. This clonotype originated in a human donor in good health. V gene TRBV5-1 combines with J gene TRBJ1-3; 7 bases are shared with TRBD1. CDR3 sequence reads: CASRVTGVSGNTIYF. In nucleotides, the CDR3 is TGCGCCAGCAGAGTTACAGGGGTTTCTGGAAACACCATATATTTT. The variable domain in full, with the rest retrieved from reference TRBV5-1 and TRBJ1-3, is KAGVTQTPRYLIKTRGQQVTLSCSPISGHRSVSWYQQTPGQGLQFLFEYFSETQRNKGNFPGRFSGRQFSNSRSEMNVSTLELGDSALYLCASRVTGVSGNTIYFGEGSWLTVV.